Below, 25 T cell receptor beta chains from the same sample are listed, as sequenced in a study of cytomegalovirus exposure and HLA in healthy donors. Method: immunoSEQ multiplex PCR; TCRdb's copy keeps in-frame clones and lacks some. The sample includes about 160,000 clones, roughly 90% of them seen just once. The sequenced sample was PBMCs. These receptor sequences come from a woman younger than 30 in good health and CMV-seronegative.

This clone has a handful of counts. The gene calls are TRBV7-6 and TRBJ2-7; D is perhaps TRBD1 (5 bases). Germline CDR1 and CDR2: SGHVS and FNYEAQ. V lost 5 bases, J lost 4 bases, and 12 bases lay in between. The CDR3 extends over 13 amino acids. DNA for the CDR3: TGTGCCAGCAGCATAACCCAGGGATACGAGCAGTACTTC. Protein sequence: CASSITQGYEQYF.

This clone was counted a single time. The rearrangement uses TRBV7-8 and TRBJ1-2; D remains ambiguous. The CDR3 extends over 13 amino acids. V lost 1 base to trimming and J lost 4 bases, with 7 bases between them. The V gene's germline CDR1 is SGHVS and CDR2 FQNEAQ. CDR3 nucleotides: TGTGCCAGCAGCTTAGGGCAGTCCTATGGCTACACCTTC. Translating gives CASSLGQSYGYTF.

V and J are TRBV9 and TRBJ2-2; D uncertain. V was cut by 5 bases and J by 5 bases, with 7 bases left in between. The CDR3 covers 12 residues. The germline gives CDR1 SGDLS, CDR2 YYNGEE. Written as DNA, the CDR3 is TGTGCCAGCAGTAAACAGACCGGGGAGCTGTTTTTT. Protein product: CASSKQTGELFF.

The chain links TRBV19 to TRBJ2-7; tentative D call: TRBD2 (6 bases). Deletions cut 3 bases from V and 7 bases from J, with 13 bases between. CDR1 and CDR2 from the germline V gene are LNHDA and SQIVND (reference sequence). The CDR3 sequence is 13 residues long. CDR3 coding DNA: TGTGCCAGTAGTATGGGCCCAGGGAGGGAGCAGTACTTC. Protein product: CASSMGPGREQYF. The variable domain in full, completed from reference TRBV19 and TRBJ2-7, reads DGGITQSPKYLFRKEGQNVTLSCEQNLNHDAMYWYRQDPGQGLRLIYYSQIVNDFQKGDIAEGYSVSREKKESFPLTVTSAQKNPTAFYLCASSMGPGREQYFGPGTRLTVT.

In its sample, this clone was seen once. The genes are TRBV5-1 and TRBJ2-6; TRBD1 matches at 8 bases. The germline V gene encodes CDR1 SGHRS and CDR2 YFSETQ. This CDR3 is 17 amino acids long. V lost 0 bases, J lost 2 bases, and 4 bases stayed unmatched. Written as DNA, the CDR3 is TGCGCCAGCAGCTTGGTCGTGACAGGGGCTGGGGCCAACGTCCTGACTTTC. Protein sequence: CASSLVVTGAGANVLTF. Drawing the rest from reference TRBV5-1 and TRBJ2-6, the complete variable domain is KAGVTQTPRYLIKTRGQQVTLSCSPISGHRSVSWYQQTPGQGLQFLFEYFSETQRNKGNFPGRFSGRQFSNSRSEMNVSTLELGDSALYLCASSLVVTGAGANVLTFGAGSRLTVL.

The V and J genes are TRBV6-5 and TRBJ2-2, with TRBD2 as a possible D gene (6 bases). Trimming cost V 1 base and J 6 bases, with 12 bases left between them. Germline-derived CDR1 and CDR2 are MNHEY and SVGAGI. This CDR3 region has 15 residues. The CDR3 region has the DNA TGTGCCAGCAGTTACTTGCGGGGTTCGGCCGGGGAGCTGTTTTTT. Protein product: CASSYLRGSAGELFF.

V gene TRBV7-3 combines with J gene TRBJ1-2, with 7 bases aligning to TRBD1. The CDR3 extends over 15 amino acids. The V gene end was trimmed by 0 bases and the J gene end by 4 bases; junction bases not matched to a gene: 5. Germline assignment: CDR1 SGHTA and CDR2 FQGTGA. The CDR3 DNA follows: TGTGCCAGCAGCTTAACGCGGGACAGCCCCTATGGCTACACCTTC. This gives the protein CASSLTRDSPYGYTF.

V gene TRBV19 combines with J gene TRBJ2-2; 10 nucleotides agree with TRBD1. The CDR3 totals 15 residues. V was clipped by 4 bases and J by 3 bases; unmatched bases: 2. Germline V lookup: CDR1 LNHDA, CDR2 SQIVND (reference sequence). The CDR3 DNA reads as TGTGCCAGTAGTAGGGACAGGGGCTACACCGGGGAGCTGTTTTTT. It encodes CASSRDRGYTGELFF.

V gene TRBV2 combines with J gene TRBJ2-3; the match to TRBD2 covers 8 bases. CDR3 length equals 15 residues. With V trimmed by 4 bases and J by 2 bases, 5 bases remained unmatched. Germline lookup yields CDR1 SNHLY and CDR2 FYNNEI. DNA of the CDR3: TGTGCCAGCAGTGTTCGGGGGGGTGTCACAGATACGCAGTATTTT. It codes for CASSVRGGVTDTQYF.

The rearrangement joins TRBV10-3 to TRBJ2-3; no definite D call. V dropped 3 bases and J dropped 0 bases, with 13 bases sitting between them. Germline assignment: CDR1 ENHRY and CDR2 SYGVKD. The CDR3 is 16 residues long. CDR3 region: CAISEDLTPSTDTQYF. CDR3 DNA sequence: TGTGCCATCAGTGAAGACTTAACCCCTAGCACAGATACGCAGTATTTT.

This rearrangement joins TRBV6-4 to TRBJ2-2, with TRBD2 matching 9 bases. The CDR3 sequence is 15 residues long. The germline V gene encodes CDR1 MRHNA and CDR2 SNTAGT. V lost 2 bases, J lost 2 bases, and 0 bases stayed unmatched. CDR3 in DNA: TGTGCCAGCAGTGACGGGACTAGCAACACCGGGGAGCTGTTTTTT. Translated, it gives CASSDGTSNTGELFF.

The V call is TRBV28, the J call TRBJ1-5, with TRBD1 identical over 8 bases. The junction had 10 bases not matched to a gene; V was cut back by 1 base and J by 5 bases. The CDR3 consists of 17 residues. Germline V gene sequence: CDR1 MDHEN, CDR2 SYDVKM. The DNA for the CDR3 is TGTGCCAGCAGTTTATTCGGGAGGACAGGGCCAGATCAGCCCCAGCATTTT. It codes for CASSLFGRTGPDQPQHF.

This clone has a single count. This chain links TRBV4-2 with TRBJ1-2; D gene ambiguous. The CDR3 spans 12 residues. Germline CDR1 reads LGHNA; CDR2 reads YNFKEQ. V was pared by 3 bases and J by 5 bases, with 7 bases between. CDR3 nucleotides: TGTGCCAGCAGCCACACAAAATATGGCTACACCTTC. This gives the protein CASSHTKYGYTF.

This clone has just one count. The V gene is TRBV29-1, the J gene TRBJ2-2, with D tentatively TRBD1 (5 bases). The germline V gene has CDR1 SQVTM and CDR2 ANQGSEA. V lost 7 bases and J lost 7, with 13 bases in between. CDR3 size: 12 residues. CDR3 nucleotide sequence: TGCAGCGCTCCAGGGTGGGGCGGGGAGCTGTTTTTT. This sequence encodes CSAPGWGGELFF.

The chain combines TRBV6-5 with TRBJ2-2, with 9 bases aligning to TRBD1. V gave up 5 bases and J gave up 6 bases; unmatched junction bases: 7. The CDR3 consists of 15 residues. The germline gives CDR1 MNHEY, CDR2 SVGAGI. The CDR3, as DNA: TGTGCCAGCAGTGGGGACAGGGTCGTGGCCGGGGAGCTGTTTTTT. Its translation is CASSGDRVVAGELFF.

This sequence joins TRBV25-1 and TRBJ1-2; D is perhaps TRBD1 (5 bases). The germline V and J ends were trimmed by 1 base and 5 bases, with 14 bases remaining between them. This CDR3 is 15 amino acids long. Germline CDR1 and CDR2: MGHDK and SYGVNS. The CDR3 spells CASSELGPLTYGYTF. The CDR3 DNA sequence: TGTGCCAGCAGTGAATTGGGGCCCCTTACTTATGGCTACACCTTC.

The rearrangement uses TRBV29-1 and TRBJ2-7, with D perhaps TRBD1 (5 bases). The germline V gene encodes CDR1 SQVTM and CDR2 ANQGSEA. The CDR3 is made up of 13 amino acids. Trimming stripped 3 bases from V and 3 bases from J, with 12 bases between. The CDR3 region has the DNA TGCAGCGTTGACGTGATAGGGGACTACGAGCAGTACTTC. Protein: CSVDVIGDYEQYF.

The chain employs TRBV2 and TRBJ1-2; D is unresolved. This CDR3 is 11 amino acids long. Per germline, CDR1 SNHLY and CDR2 FYNNEI. Trimming shortened V by 4 bases and J by 5 bases, and 5 bases separated the two germline ends. The CDR3 here is CASSGQYGYTF. In DNA form, the CDR3 reads TGTGCCAGCAGTGGGCAGTATGGCTACACCTTC.

The chain carries TRBV29-1 and TRBJ1-2; tentatively, D is TRBD1 (5 bases). The V end was cut by 3 bases, the J end by 0 bases, with 11 bases between. The CDR3 has 14 amino acids. The germline V gene encodes CDR1 SQVTM and CDR2 ANQGSEA. The CDR3 DNA sequence: TGCAGCGTTGACAGACAGACCACTAACTATGGCTACACCTTC. It specifies CSVDRQTTNYGYTF.

The chain combines TRBV30 with TRBJ2-7; D unclear. Germline lookup yields CDR1 GTSNPN and CDR2 SVGIG (reference sequence). V lost 7 bases to trimming and J lost 7 bases, with 20 bases between them. The CDR3 contains 13 residues. Here the CDR3 reads CASSSPPAKEQYF. The DNA of the CDR3 is TGTGCCTCCTCATCCCCCCCCGCTAAGGAGCAGTACTTC.

Worth noting for this clone: Other DNA sequences in this sample translate to the same CDR3. The chain employs TRBV20-1 and TRBJ1-1; D not resolved. V was trimmed by 1 base and J by 4 bases, leaving 4 bases between them. The CDR3 extends over 11 amino acids. Germline V gene data show CDR1 as DFQATT and CDR2 as SNEGSKA (reference sequence). The CDR3: CSARGSTEAFF. The CDR3 bases are TGCAGTGCTAGAGGTAGCACTGAAGCTTTCTTT.

This rearrangement joins TRBV4-2 to TRBJ2-2; 9 bases match TRBD1. The CDR3 has 15 residues. Germline values: CDR1 LGHNA, CDR2 YNFKEQ. V gave up 2 bases and J gave up 4 bases; unmatched junction bases: 2. The CDR3 sequence is CASSQLGQGTGELFF. DNA of the CDR3: TGTGCCAGCAGCCAATTGGGACAGGGCACCGGGGAGCTGTTTTTT.

This clone showed up just a few times. The genes are TRBV29-1 and TRBJ1-2; no definite D call. The CDR3 length is 13 residues. V shed 4 bases and J shed 4 bases, with 13 bases lying between them. CDR1 and CDR2 (germline): SQVTM, ANQGSEA. Written as DNA, the CDR3 is TGCAGCGTTGTGTCCGTGGAGTTCTATGGCTACACCTTC. Amino acids: CSVVSVEFYGYTF.

DNA for the CDR3: TGTGCCAGCAAGGTGAGACAGGCCCACTCCTATAATTCACCCCTCCACTTT. It encodes CASKVRQAHSYNSPLHF. V usage is TRBV2 and J usage is TRBJ1-6; perhaps TRBD1 as D (6 bases). V lost 7 bases to trimming and J lost 0 bases, with 16 bases between them. The CDR3 length is 17 residues. In germline, CDR1 is SNHLY, CDR2 FYNNEI.

This clone is a singleton in its sample. The chain is built from TRBV27 and TRBJ1-3; TRBD1 agrees at 10 bases. Trimming took 3 bases from V and 4 from J; bases not matched to a gene: 6. CDR3 size: 16 residues. Looked up from germline, CDR1 is MNHEY and CDR2 is SMNVEV (reference sequence). The CDR3 spells CASSFTGTGAGNTIYF. The DNA of the CDR3 is TGTGCCAGCAGTTTCACCGGGACAGGGGCCGGAAACACCATATATTTT.